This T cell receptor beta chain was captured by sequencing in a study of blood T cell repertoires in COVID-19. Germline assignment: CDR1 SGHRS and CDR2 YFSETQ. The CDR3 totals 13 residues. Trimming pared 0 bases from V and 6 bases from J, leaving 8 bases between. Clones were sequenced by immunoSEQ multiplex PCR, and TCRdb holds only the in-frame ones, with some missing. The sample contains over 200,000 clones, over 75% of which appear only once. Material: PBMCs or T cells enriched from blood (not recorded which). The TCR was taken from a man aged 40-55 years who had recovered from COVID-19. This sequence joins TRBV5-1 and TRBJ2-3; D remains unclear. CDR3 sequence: CASSLASKDTQYF. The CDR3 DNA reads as TGCGCCAGCAGCTTGGCCTCTAAGGATACGCAGTATTTT.